Presented here are 23 T cell receptor beta chains from one specimen sequenced in a study of vaccination and CD4 T cells after COVID-19. The antigens of these receptors remain unknown. Researchers used the Oncomine TCR Beta short-read assay to sequence DNA from cultured CD4+ T cells. MiXCR, run by TCRdb on the PCR reads, gives a single entry per CDR3 protein. The sample includes 9,000 to 15,000 distinct CDR3 sequences, approximately 50% of them seen just once. Specified treatment: approximately 9-day PBMC culture with coronavirus spike peptide pools or control peptides (ViraFEST assay). Sequencing was carried out using CD4+ T cells from blood, cultured in vitro. These receptors were obtained from a human donor who had recovered from COVID-19.

This sequence joins TRBV24-1 and TRBJ1-5, with a tentative D call TRBD1 (6 bases). This CDR3 comprises 16 residues. CDR1 is KGHDR and CDR2 is SFDVKD in the germline V gene. The V end lost 0 bases, the J end lost 0 bases, and 8 bases lay between the germline ends. Here the CDR3 reads CATSDLRQDSNQPQHF. CDR3 bases: TGTGCCACCAGTGATTTGCGACAGGATAGCAATCAGCCCCAGCATTTT.

The chain combines TRBV20-1 with TRBJ2-2; the D is unclear. The V and J ends lost 3 bases and 0 bases respectively, with 2 bases between them. CDR1 DFQATT and CDR2 SNEGSKA come from the germline V gene (reference sequence). CDR3 size: 12 residues. CDR3 protein: CSASANTGELFF. CDR3 in DNA: TGCAGTGCTAGTGCGAACACCGGGGAGCTGTTTTTT.

The chain carries TRBV6-1 and TRBJ2-7; D remains ambiguous. Trimming left V 3 bases short and J 1 base short, with 16 bases between. The CDR3 consists of 16 residues. Germline CDR1 reads MNHNS; CDR2 reads SASEGT. CDR3: CASSEGSTAVSYEQYF. Written as DNA, the CDR3 is TGTGCCAGCAGTGAGGGGTCCACGGCGGTGTCCTACGAGCAGTACTTC.

The chain is built from TRBV6-1 and TRBJ1-1; D possibly corresponds to TRBD1 (6 bases). Germline values: CDR1 MNHNS, CDR2 SASEGT. This CDR3 is 12 amino acids long. The ends were cut back, 6 bases at V and 6 bases at J, with 11 bases in the middle. Here the CDR3 DNA reads TGTGCCAGCAGATCACAGGGTTCTGAAGCTTTCTTT. Its translation: CASRSQGSEAFF.

This clonotype was seen more than once but under ten times. The rearrangement links TRBV20-1 to TRBJ1-1; D ambiguous. The CDR3 totals 14 residues. The germline CDR1 and CDR2 sequences are DFQATT and SNEGSKA (reference sequence). With 2 bases removed from V and 0 bases from J, the gap between germline ends came to 10 bases. The CDR3 DNA reads as TGCAGTGCTAGATCGGGCCAGTTGAACACTGAAGCTTTCTTT. It encodes CSARSGQLNTEAFF.

V is TRBV6-2 or TRBV6-3 and J is TRBJ1-2, with D possibly being TRBD1 (6 bases). In germline, CDR1 is MNHEY, CDR2 SVGEGT. Trimming left V 2 bases short and J 6 bases short, with 13 bases between. This CDR3 region has 14 residues. The CDR3 bases are TGTGCCAGCAGTTACGGCCCTAGACAGGATGGCTACACCTTC. Encoded protein: CASSYGPRQDGYTF.

The chain carries TRBV25-1 and TRBJ2-5; D gene ambiguous. In germline, CDR1 is MGHDK, CDR2 SYGVNS. CDR3 length: 15 residues. The V gene lost 3 bases and the J gene lost 1 base, with 12 bases spanning the gap. The CDR3 spells CASSDPYNGQETQYF. The DNA for the CDR3 is TGTGCCAGCAGTGATCCATACAACGGCCAAGAGACCCAGTACTTC.

This chain links TRBV21-1 with TRBJ1-6. TRBV21-1 is a pseudogene. The CDR3 is made up of 16 amino acids. The CDR3 region is CASSPNGVRTNSPLHF. CDR3 DNA sequence: TGTGCCAGCAGCCCTAATGGGGTCCGTACGAATTCACCCCTCCACTTT.

The rearrangement links TRBV7-3 to TRBJ2-2, with a weak D call TRBD2 (5 bases). V was trimmed by 0 bases and J by 5 bases, leaving 7 bases between them. This CDR3 is 14 amino acids long. The V gene's germline CDR1 is SGHTA and CDR2 FQGTGA. CDR3 sequence: CASSLTTGTGELFF. CDR3 in DNA: TGTGCCAGCAGCTTAACTACGGGAACCGGGGAGCTGTTTTTT. The whole variable domain, remainder taken from reference TRBV7-3 and TRBJ2-2, is GAGVSQTPSNKVTEKGKYVELRCDPISGHTALYWYRQSLGQGPEFLIYFQGTGAADDSGLPNDRFFAVRPEGSVSTLKIQRTERGDSAVYLCASSLTTGTGELFFGEGSRLTVL.

This clonotype showed up just once. CDR3 nucleotide sequence: TGTGCCACCAGCAGAGGATCCACCTACGAGCAGTACTTC. This translates into CATSRGSTYEQYF. This chain connects TRBV15 to TRBJ2-7; no definite D call. Germline V gene sequence: CDR1 LNHNV, CDR2 YYDKDF (reference sequence). The V end lost 1 base, the J end lost 2 bases, and 6 bases lay between the germline ends. The CDR3 has 13 residues.

The V gene is TRBV6-1, the J gene TRBJ1-3; 11 nucleotides agree with TRBD1. Germline V gene lookup returns CDR1 MNHNS and CDR2 SASEGT. The CDR3 spans 14 residues. After removal of 7 bases from V and 4 bases from J, the junction contained 3 bases not matched to a gene. CDR3 in amino acids: CASKGTGGGNTIYF. The CDR3, as DNA: TGTGCCAGCAAAGGGACAGGGGGAGGAAACACCATATATTTT.

CDR3 sequence reads: CASTMDRAPSYEQYF. For the CDR3, the DNA is TGTGCCAGCACCATGGACAGGGCCCCCTCCTACGAGCAGTACTTC. The chain carries TRBV28 and TRBJ2-7; 8 nucleotides line up with TRBD1. Germline V gives CDR1 MDHEN, CDR2 SYDVKM. The CDR3 extends over 15 amino acids. V was pared by 7 bases and J by 0 bases, with 8 bases of the junction left unmatched.

This clonotype has only a few counts. The chain links TRBV28 to TRBJ1-5; unclear D gene. The CDR3 covers 16 residues. In germline, CDR1 is MDHEN, CDR2 SYDVKM. Trimming removed 3 bases from V and 2 bases from J, with 14 bases in between. The CDR3 nucleotides are TGTGCCAGCAGTTTTTATACCCCTTGGGGCAATCAGCCCCAGCATTTT. Translating gives CASSFYTPWGNQPQHF.

V usage is TRBV7-9 and J usage is TRBJ2-5, with D perhaps TRBD2 (6 bases). V was trimmed by 1 base and J by 5 bases, leaving 14 bases between them. CDR3 length equals 15 residues. Per the germline V gene, CDR1 is SEHNR and CDR2 is FQNEAQ (reference sequence). Here the CDR3 reads CASSLGAGQQETQYF. DNA for the CDR3: TGTGCCAGCAGCTTAGGAGCGGGTCAGCAGGAGACCCAGTACTTC.

The table lists this clonotype with a few counts. This chain links TRBV20-1 with TRBJ2-5; TRBD2 aligns across 7 bases. The CDR3 has 14 amino acids. The V gene's germline CDR1 is DFQATT and CDR2 SNEGSKA (reference sequence). The trim removed 5 bases at V and 4 bases at J, leaving 10 bases unmatched. The CDR3 reads CSAQTPWEGETQYF. CDR3 coding DNA: TGCAGTGCTCAAACGCCCTGGGAGGGAGAGACCCAGTACTTC.

This clonotype was picked up a small number of times. This chain joins TRBV20-1 and TRBJ1-2; D is undetermined. Trimming removed 3 bases at V and 6 bases at J, with 8 bases between. Per the germline V gene, CDR1 is DFQATT and CDR2 is SNEGSKA (reference sequence). The CDR3 runs to 11 residues. CDR3 protein: CSASRQHGYTF. Here the CDR3 DNA reads TGCAGTGCTAGCAGGCAGCATGGCTACACCTTC.

The chain joins TRBV27 to TRBJ2-4, with 11 nucleotides matching TRBD2. Germline V lookup: CDR1 MNHEY, CDR2 SMNVEV (reference sequence). The CDR3 spans 16 residues. V was clipped by 5 bases and J by 3 bases; unmatched bases: 6. CDR3 DNA: TGTGCCAGCAGTGGGCTAGCGGGAGGTGGCAAAAACATTCAGTACTTC. This translates into CASSGLAGGGKNIQYF.

The chain is built from TRBV20-1 and TRBJ2-1, with 10 bases aligning to TRBD2. The CDR3 is made up of 14 amino acids. Per germline, CDR1 DFQATT and CDR2 SNEGSKA (reference sequence). After removal of 5 bases from V and 4 bases from J, the junction contained 5 bases not matched to a gene. CDR3 nucleotide sequence: TGCAGTGCTCAGCGGGAGGGCCAGTACAATGAGCAGTTCTTC. Protein sequence: CSAQREGQYNEQFF.

The V call is TRBV11-2, the J call TRBJ1-5; tentatively, D is TRBD1 (5 bases). V lost 5 bases to trimming and J lost 1 base, with 12 bases between them. CDR3 length equals 15 residues. Germline V gene lookup returns CDR1 SGHAT and CDR2 FQNNGV. The CDR3 bases are TGTGCCAGCAGCGAAGGGGCGCGGAGCAATCAGCCCCAGCATTTT. Its protein product is CASSEGARSNQPQHF.

The chain recombines TRBV6-1 with TRBJ2-2; the match to TRBD1 covers 10 bases. The CDR3 consists of 15 residues. V lost 4 bases, J lost 3 bases, and 2 bases stayed unmatched. Germline V gives CDR1 MNHNS, CDR2 SASEGT. CDR3 in DNA: TGTGCCAGCAGTGCCGGGACAGGGGACACCGGGGAGCTGTTTTTT. Translating gives CASSAGTGDTGELFF.

The chain is built from TRBV5-1 and TRBJ2-2, with 8 bases matching TRBD2. CDR1 is SGHRS and CDR2 is YFSETQ in the germline V gene. V trimming: 7 bases; J trimming: 3 bases; junction bases outside the gene matches: 8. The CDR3 covers 15 residues. CDR3 DNA: TGCGCCAGCCACCAGAGCGGGAGTGACACCGGGGAGCTGTTTTTT. Translation: CASHQSGSDTGELFF.

This chain uses TRBV11-2 with TRBJ2-5; 8 nucleotides agree with TRBD1. In germline, CDR1 is SGHAT, CDR2 FQNNGV. The CDR3 runs to 14 residues. V was pared by 0 bases and J by 6 bases, with 3 bases of the junction left unmatched. The CDR3 is CASSLDRGLKTQYF. In DNA form, the CDR3 reads TGTGCCAGCAGCTTAGACAGGGGGCTGAAGACCCAGTACTTC.

J is TRBJ2-2 and V is TRBV7-9; D unresolved. The CDR3 runs to 15 residues. Germline values: CDR1 SEHNR, CDR2 FQNEAQ (reference sequence). V shed 0 bases and J shed 3 bases, with 8 bases lying between them. CDR3 sequence: CASSLATTDTGELFF. The DNA for the CDR3 is TGTGCCAGCAGCTTAGCAACTACGGACACCGGGGAGCTGTTTTTT.